This T cell receptor (beta chain) was retrieved from a study of OX40 agonist ivuxolimab in advanced cancers. The germline gives CDR1 SGHVS, CDR2 FQNEAQ. With V trimmed by 4 bases and J by 5 bases, 5 bases remained unmatched. This CDR3 is built from 14 residues. TCRdb keeps only in-frame clones here, not all; method: immunoSEQ multiplex PCR. The top ten clones hold just under 30% of a sample with 20,000 or so clones, roughly 73% of them seen once. About this clone itself: Its target is unknown.

Overall study findings and caveats: Clonal expansion by week 6 occurred in CD4+ and CD8+ blood T cells (at 0.1 to 3.0 mg/kg). Researchers did not determine the expanded peripheral T cells' antigen specificity.

Sequences were derived from CD4+ or CD8+ T cells sorted from blood, sampled in a trial of the OX40 agonist ivuxolimab. This TCR came from an adult with an advanced solid tumor such as melanoma, head and neck, liver or kidney cancer. The V gene is TRBV7-8, the J gene TRBJ1-1; 9 nucleotides match TRBD1. The CDR3 nucleotides are TGTGCCAGCAGCTCGACAGGGGGGGGGACTGAAGCTTTCTTT. Its protein is CASSSTGGGTEAFF.